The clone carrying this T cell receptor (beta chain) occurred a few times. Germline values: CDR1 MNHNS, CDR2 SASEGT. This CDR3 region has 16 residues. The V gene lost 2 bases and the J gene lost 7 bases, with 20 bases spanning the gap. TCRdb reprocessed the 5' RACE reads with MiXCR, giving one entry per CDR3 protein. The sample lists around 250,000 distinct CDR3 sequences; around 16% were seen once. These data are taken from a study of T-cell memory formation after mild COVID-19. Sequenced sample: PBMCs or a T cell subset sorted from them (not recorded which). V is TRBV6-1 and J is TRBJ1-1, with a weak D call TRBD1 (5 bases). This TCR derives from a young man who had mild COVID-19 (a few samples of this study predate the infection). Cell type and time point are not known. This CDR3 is CASSEWGNGAAIEAFF. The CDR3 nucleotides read TGTGCCAGCAGTGAATGGGGCAACGGGGCGGCAATTGAAGCTTTCTTT.